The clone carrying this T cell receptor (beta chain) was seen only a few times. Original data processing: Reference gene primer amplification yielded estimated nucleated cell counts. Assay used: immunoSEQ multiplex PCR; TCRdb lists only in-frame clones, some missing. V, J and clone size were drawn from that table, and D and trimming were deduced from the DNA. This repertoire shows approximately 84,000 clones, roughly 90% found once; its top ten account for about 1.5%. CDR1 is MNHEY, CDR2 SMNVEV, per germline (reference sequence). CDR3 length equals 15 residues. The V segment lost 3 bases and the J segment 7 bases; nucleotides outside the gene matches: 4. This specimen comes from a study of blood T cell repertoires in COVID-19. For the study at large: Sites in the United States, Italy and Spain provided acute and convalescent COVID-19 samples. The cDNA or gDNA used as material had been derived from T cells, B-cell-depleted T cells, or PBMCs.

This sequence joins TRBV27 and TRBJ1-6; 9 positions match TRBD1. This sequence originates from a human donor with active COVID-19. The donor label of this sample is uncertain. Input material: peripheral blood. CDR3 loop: CASSLLDRGNSPLHF. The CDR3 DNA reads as TGTGCCAGCAGTTTGCTTGACAGGGGGAATTCACCCCTCCACTTT.